The 22 T cell receptor beta chains given below trace back to one sample, sequenced in a study of cytomegalovirus exposure and HLA in healthy donors. The PCR used 60 Vbeta and 13 Jbeta primers. Only in-frame clones appear in the TCRdb table, and some are missing; sequencing was by immunoSEQ multiplex PCR. The sample consists of about 180,000 clones, roughly 80% of them appearing once. Sequenced input: PBMCs. These receptors all come from a girl aged 10-17 years in good health and CMV-seropositive.

This clone came up once. This sequence joins TRBV6-6 and TRBJ2-1; the D gene is possibly TRBD2 (5 bases). CDR3 length: 16 amino acids. V dropped 7 bases and J dropped 7 bases, with 23 bases sitting between them. Germline V gene lookup returns CDR1 MNHNY and CDR2 SVGAGI (reference sequence). The CDR3 DNA reads TGTGCCAGCACTCCATCGGACTTTCCACTGTATAATGAGCAGTTCTTC. Residues: CASTPSDFPLYNEQFF.

The J gene is TRBJ1-1, the V gene TRBV25-1, with a tentative D call TRBD1 (6 bases). V dropped 4 bases and J dropped 3 bases, with 12 bases sitting between them. CDR1 and CDR2 (germline): MGHDK, SYGVNS. CDR3 length: 14 residues. The CDR3 region has the DNA TGTGCCAGCAGTGCCCTACAGGGCTACACTGAAGCTTTCTTT. It is translated as CASSALQGYTEAFF.

The chain is built from TRBV29-1 and TRBJ1-2, with 8 bases aligning to TRBD1. The CDR3 runs 13 residues. V lost 3 bases to trimming and J lost 4 bases; unmatched junction nucleotides: 4. CDR1 and CDR2 from the germline V gene are SQVTM and ANQGSEA. CDR3 DNA: TGCAGCGTTGAGGGACAGGAGGCCTATGGCTACACCTTC. The encoded protein is CSVEGQEAYGYTF. The full variable domain, in which reference TRBV29-1 and TRBJ1-2 provide the parts outside the CDR3, is SAVISQKPSRDICQRGTSLTIQCQVDSQVTMMFWYRQQPGQSLTLIATANQGSEATYESGFVIDKFPISRPNLTFSTLTVSNMSPEDSSIYLCSVEGQEAYGYTFGSGTRLTVV.

The chain combines TRBV2 with TRBJ2-5; 7 bases are shared with TRBD1. The J call may be wrong; the DNA end is better matched by TRBJ2-7. The CDR3 spans 14 residues. Germline CDR1 SNHLY, CDR2 FYNNEI. The CDR3 nucleotides read TGTGCCACTCACTACCGGGACAGTAGGTTCGAGCAGTACTTC. Its translation: CATHYRDSRFEQYF.

This clone was counted once. The rearrangement joins TRBV29-1 to TRBJ1-1; a possible D gene is TRBD1 (5 bases). The CDR3 totals 14 residues. Germline V gene data show CDR1 as SQVTM and CDR2 as ANQGSEA. V lost 7 bases and J 1 base, leaving 16 bases between the germline ends. CDR3 coding DNA: TGCAGCGCTGGGGGGGTGGGTGCGAACACTGAAGCTTTCTTT. Its protein product is CSAGGVGANTEAFF. The full variable domain, in which reference TRBV29-1 and TRBJ1-1 provide the parts outside the CDR3, is SAVISQKPSRDICQRGTSLTIQCQVDSQVTMMFWYRQQPGQSLTLIATANQGSEATYESGFVIDKFPISRPNLTFSTLTVSNMSPEDSSIYLCSAGGVGANTEAFFGQGTRLTVV.

The CDR3 coding sequence is TGTGCCAGCAGCCAGGACAGGGCCGCTTTCTTT. Translated, it gives CASSQDRAAFF. The V gene is TRBV14, the J gene TRBJ1-1; 8 nucleotides align to TRBD1. The CDR3 runs 11 residues. With V trimmed by 3 bases and J by 11 bases, 2 bases remained unmatched. The V gene's germline CDR1 is SGHDN and CDR2 FVKESK. Looking up the rest from reference TRBV14 and TRBJ1-1 gives the full variable domain: EAGVTQFPSHSVIEKGQTVTLRCDPISGHDNLYWYRRVMGKEIKFLLHFVKESKQDESGMPNNRFLAERTGGTYSTLKVQPAELEDSGVYFCASSQDRAAFFGQGTRLTVV.

The rearrangement joins TRBV11-2 to TRBJ2-7; 9 nucleotides align to TRBD1. This CDR3 contains 15 residues. The ends lost 5 bases at V and 7 bases at J; junction bases unmatched: 12. Germline CDR1 is SGHAT and CDR2 is FQNNGV. CDR3 amino acids: CASSPPGQGIGEQYF. CDR3 sequence (DNA): TGTGCCAGCAGCCCTCCGGGACAGGGAATCGGGGAGCAGTACTTC.

This chain uses TRBV7-8 with TRBJ2-1; D may be TRBD2 (6 bases). Germline assignment: CDR1 SGHVS and CDR2 FQNEAQ. V was shortened by 10 bases and J by 4 bases, with 17 bases between the two germline ends. There are 14 residues in the CDR3. CDR3 in amino acids: CATSGVHAYNEQFF. The CDR3 nucleotides are TGTGCCACCTCGGGGGTACATGCTTACAATGAGCAGTTCTTC.

This clone was detected only a few times. This chain links TRBV2 with TRBJ2-7, with 11 bases matching TRBD1. Germline V lookup: CDR1 SNHLY, CDR2 FYNNEI. V lost 6 bases, J lost 2 bases, and 0 bases stayed unmatched. The CDR3 spans 13 residues. The CDR3 coding sequence is TGTGCCAGCAGGGGACAGGGGGCCTACGAGCAGTACTTC. It encodes CASRGQGAYEQYF.

This clone was observed once. This chain uses TRBV5-1 with TRBJ1-1; no firm D call. CDR3 length equals 16 residues. V lost 0 bases to trimming and J lost 0 bases, with 12 bases between them. The germline V gene encodes CDR1 SGHRS and CDR2 YFSETQ. CDR3 in DNA: TGCGCCAGCAGCTTGGACTCAAGCTTGATGAACACTGAAGCTTTCTTT. This gives the protein CASSLDSSLMNTEAFF.

J is TRBJ1-1 and V is TRBV13; tentative D call: TRBD1 (6 bases). The germline V and J ends were trimmed by 6 bases and 4 bases, with 15 bases remaining between them. The CDR3 totals 14 residues. Germline CDR1 PRHDT, CDR2 FYEKMQ (reference sequence). CDR3 coding DNA: TGTGCCAGCAGAAGTTGGGGGCGCAGCACTGAAGCTTTCTTT. Translated: CASRSWGRSTEAFF.

This chain connects TRBV25-1 to TRBJ1-1; TRBD1 matches 8 bases. CDR1 MGHDK and CDR2 SYGVNS come from the germline V gene. The length of the CDR3 is 14 residues. The trim removed 0 bases at V and 6 bases at J, leaving 3 bases unmatched. The CDR3 here is CASSEYRGQAEAFF. The DNA for the CDR3 is TGTGCCAGCAGTGAATACAGGGGGCAGGCTGAAGCTTTCTTT.

This clone was picked up a small number of times. The chain has TRBV30 and TRBJ2-1, with 8 bases fitting TRBD2. The CDR3 runs 15 residues. The germline gives CDR1 GTSNPN, CDR2 SVGIG (reference sequence). The V segment lost 2 bases and the J segment 2 bases; nucleotides outside the gene matches: 5. This chain's CDR3 is CAWSPGTSPYNEQFF. The CDR3 DNA is TGTGCCTGGAGTCCCGGGACTAGTCCCTACAATGAGCAGTTCTTC.

The J gene is TRBJ1-2, the V gene TRBV6-4; 9 bases are a match to TRBD1. The CDR3 length is 15 residues. CDR1 is MRHNA, CDR2 SNTAGT, per germline. J was trimmed by 4 bases and V by 2 bases; bases with no gene match: 5. CDR3 nucleotide sequence: TGTGCCAGCAGTGACAGAACAGGGGGCGCCTATGGCTACACCTTC. Translating gives CASSDRTGGAYGYTF.

This clone showed up just a few times. This chain joins TRBV11-3 and TRBJ2-3, with TRBD1 identical over 10 bases. CDR1 and CDR2 (germline): SGHNT, YENEEA. This CDR3 region has 15 residues. The V and J ends lost 6 bases and 2 bases, in that order; junction bases with no gene match: 5. The CDR3 DNA reads as TGTGCCAGCAGTCGACAGGGGGCGAACACAGATACGCAGTATTTT. Translation gives CASSRQGANTDTQYF.

The CDR3 protein is CASRDRGNQPQHF. CDR3 nucleotide sequence: TGTGCCAGCAGGGACAGGGGCAATCAGCCCCAGCATTTT. This rearrangement joins TRBV2 to TRBJ1-5; TRBD1 matches 8 bases. Germline values: CDR1 SNHLY, CDR2 FYNNEI. Trimming removed 6 bases from V and 2 bases from J; junction bases left unmatched: 0. This CDR3 is 13 amino acids long.

The rearrangement joins TRBV6-5 to TRBJ2-7; 10 positions agree with TRBD2. The CDR3 is made up of 14 amino acids. After removal of 9 bases from V and 2 bases from J, the junction contained 7 bases not matched to a gene. Germline V lookup: CDR1 MNHEY, CDR2 SVGAGI. The CDR3 loop reads CASRPLAGAYEQYF. CDR3 coding DNA: TGTGCCAGTAGGCCTCTAGCGGGAGCCTACGAGCAGTACTTC.

V usage is TRBV5-1 and J usage is TRBJ2-1; a possible D gene is TRBD2 (5 bases). V lost 4 bases and J 1 base, leaving 12 bases between the germline ends. This CDR3 contains 15 residues. Germline V lookup: CDR1 SGHRS, CDR2 YFSETQ. The CDR3 reads CASSPGKASYNEQFF. The CDR3 nucleotides are TGCGCCAGCAGCCCGGGAAAGGCTTCCTACAATGAGCAGTTCTTC.

This clone was counted between two and nine times. The V and J genes are TRBV28 and TRBJ2-3, with 7 nucleotides matching TRBD1. This CDR3 is 13 amino acids long. J lost 1 base, V lost 8 bases, and 3 bases had no gene match. CDR1 and CDR2 (germline): MDHEN, SYDVKM. CDR3 in amino acids: CASLGQGTDTQYF. The DNA for the CDR3 is TGTGCCAGCCTAGGACAGGGCACAGATACGCAGTATTTT.

V usage is TRBV14 and J usage is TRBJ2-3, with 7 positions matching TRBD2. Germline assignment: CDR1 SGHDN and CDR2 FVKESK. V was pared by 3 bases and J by 0 bases, with 6 bases of the junction left unmatched. This CDR3 has 16 residues. The CDR3 DNA reads as TGTGCCAGCAGCCACATAGCGGGTCCTAGCACAGATACGCAGTATTTT. Translated, it gives CASSHIAGPSTDTQYF.

The V and J genes are TRBV7-9 and TRBJ2-2; D gene unclear. Trimming shortened V by 5 bases and J by 6 bases, and 7 bases separated the two germline ends. The germline CDR1 and CDR2 sequences are SEHNR and FQNEAQ (reference sequence). The CDR3 is 12 residues long. CDR3: CASSQAPGELFF. The CDR3 DNA follows: TGTGCCAGCAGCCAAGCCCCCGGGGAGCTGTTTTTT. Combining the CDR3 with reference TRBV7-9 and TRBJ2-2 gives the whole variable domain DTGVSQNPRHKITKRGQNVTFRCDPISEHNRLYWYRQTLGQGPEFLTYFQNEAQLEKSRLLSDRFSAERPKGSFSTLEIQRTEQGDSAMYLCASSQAPGELFFGEGSRLTVL.

The genes are TRBV4-2 and TRBJ2-5, with 7 bases aligning to TRBD2. The CDR3 loop spans 14 amino acids. Germline assignment: CDR1 LGHNA and CDR2 YNFKEQ. Unmatched junction bases numbered 7, after V lost 5 bases and J lost 4 bases. The CDR3 nucleotides read TGTGCCAGCAGCTATAAGCGGGACCGAGAGACCCAGTACTTC. Its protein is CASSYKRDRETQYF.